This TCR beta chain is drawn from a study of PD-1 blockade in classical Hodgkin lymphoma. Whole-study results and caveats: Exclusion was the outcome for patients who began nivolumab under 1 year after ASCT. Baseline diversity was lower in partial responders and progressors than complete responders.

Germline CDR1 reads SNHLY; CDR2 reads FYNNEI. The CDR3 totals 13 residues. The V end was cut by 5 bases, the J end by 3 bases, with 11 bases between. Clones were read by immunoSEQ multiplex PCR, and TCRdb kept only the in-frame ones, dropping some. The data hold 57,000 or so clones, with 88% observed a single time. There was relapse after autologous stem cell transplantation in every patient, and there was variation in brentuximab vedotin exposure. Worth noting for this clone: Its antigen is unidentified.

Sequencing used peripheral blood mononuclear cells (PBMCs), obtained at baseline. This sequence was found in a human donor with classical Hodgkin lymphoma. The chain is built from TRBV2 and TRBJ2-7; D may be TRBD1 (6 bases). This chain's CDR3 is CASSPTGHYEQYF. The CDR3 DNA reads TGTGCCAGCAGTCCCACAGGGCACTACGAGCAGTACTTC.